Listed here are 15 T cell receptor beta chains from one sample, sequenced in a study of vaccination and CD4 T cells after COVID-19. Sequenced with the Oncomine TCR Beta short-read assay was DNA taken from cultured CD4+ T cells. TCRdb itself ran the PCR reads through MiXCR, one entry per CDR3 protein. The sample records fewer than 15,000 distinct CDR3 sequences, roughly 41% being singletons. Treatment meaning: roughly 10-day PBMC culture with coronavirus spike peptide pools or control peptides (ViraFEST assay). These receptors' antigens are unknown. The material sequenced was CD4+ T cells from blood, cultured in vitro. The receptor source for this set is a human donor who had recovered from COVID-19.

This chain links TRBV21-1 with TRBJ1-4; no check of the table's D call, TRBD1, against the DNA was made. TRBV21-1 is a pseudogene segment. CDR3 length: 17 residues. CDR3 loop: CASSNAEGRQYSEKLFF. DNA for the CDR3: TGTGCCAGCAGCAATGCTGAAGGGAGACAGTACAGTGAAAAACTGTTTTTT.

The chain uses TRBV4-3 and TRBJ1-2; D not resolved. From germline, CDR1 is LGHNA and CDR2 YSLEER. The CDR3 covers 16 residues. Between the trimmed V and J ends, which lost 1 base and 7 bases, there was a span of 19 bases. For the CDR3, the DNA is TGCGCCAGCAGCCAAGGTTCTTCACCCCGGGATGGTGGCTACACCTTC. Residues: CASSQGSSPRDGGYTF.

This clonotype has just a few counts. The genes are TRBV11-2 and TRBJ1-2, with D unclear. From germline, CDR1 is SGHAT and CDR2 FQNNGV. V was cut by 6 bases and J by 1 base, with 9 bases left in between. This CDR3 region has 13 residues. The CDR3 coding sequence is TGTGCCAGCAGTCCGGGCCTTAACTATGGCTACACCTTC. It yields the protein CASSPGLNYGYTF.

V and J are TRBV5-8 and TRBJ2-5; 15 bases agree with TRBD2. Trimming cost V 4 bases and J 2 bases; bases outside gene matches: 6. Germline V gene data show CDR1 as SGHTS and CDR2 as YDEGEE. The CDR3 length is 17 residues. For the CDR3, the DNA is TGTGCCAGCAGCCCGGGGACTAGCGGGAGGAGGCAAGAGACCCAGTACTTC. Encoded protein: CASSPGTSGRRQETQYF.

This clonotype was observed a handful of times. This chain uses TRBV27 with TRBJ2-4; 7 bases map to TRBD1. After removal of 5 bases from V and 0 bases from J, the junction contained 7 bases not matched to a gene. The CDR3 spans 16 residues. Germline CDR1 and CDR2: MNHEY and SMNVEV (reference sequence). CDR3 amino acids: CASSATGTIAKNIQYF. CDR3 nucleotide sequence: TGTGCCAGCAGTGCGACAGGGACCATAGCCAAAAACATTCAGTACTTC.

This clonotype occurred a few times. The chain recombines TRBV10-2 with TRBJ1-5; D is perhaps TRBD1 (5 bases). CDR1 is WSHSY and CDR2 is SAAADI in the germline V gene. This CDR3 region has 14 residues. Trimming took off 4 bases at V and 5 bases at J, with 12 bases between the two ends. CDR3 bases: TGCGCCAGCAGTGCCGCGGGGGGGGATCAGCCCCAGCATTTT. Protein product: CASSAAGGDQPQHF.

CDR3 in DNA: TGTGCCATCCCCGAGCAAGGGGGCATTACAGATACGCAGTATTTT. It yields the protein CAIPEQGGITDTQYF. The rearrangement links TRBV6-1 to TRBJ2-3; 7 bases are shared with TRBD1. CDR1 is MNHNS, CDR2 SASEGT, per germline. The CDR3 is 15 amino acids. With 10 bases clipped from V and 3 bases from J, the junction kept 13 bases outside the gene matches.

CDR3 in amino acids: CASSPDRTNTEAFF. The CDR3 DNA sequence: TGTGCCAGCTCACCCGATCGAACGAACACTGAAGCTTTCTTT. The rearrangement uses TRBV18 and TRBJ1-1; D unclear. The V end lost 3 bases, the J end lost 1 base, and 9 bases lay between the germline ends. In germline, CDR1 is KGHSH, CDR2 LQKENI. This CDR3 comprises 14 residues.

CDR3 coding DNA: TGTGCCAGCAGCCCGAGACAGGGGCAGACCACTGAAGCTTTCTTT. This sequence encodes CASSPRQGQTTEAFF. The chain combines TRBV5-4 with TRBJ1-1; TRBD1 agrees at 8 bases. V shed 4 bases, J shed 4 bases, and the junction held 9 bases outside the gene matches. CDR1 and CDR2 from the germline V gene are SGHNT and YYREEE (reference sequence). The CDR3 loop spans 15 amino acids.

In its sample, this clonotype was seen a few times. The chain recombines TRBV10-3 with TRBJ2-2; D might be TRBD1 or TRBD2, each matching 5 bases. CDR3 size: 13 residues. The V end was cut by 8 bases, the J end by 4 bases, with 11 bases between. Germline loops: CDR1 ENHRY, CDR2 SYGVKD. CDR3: CAIRGGSTGELFF. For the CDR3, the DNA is TGTGCCATCCGTGGGGGTAGCACCGGGGAGCTGTTTTTT.

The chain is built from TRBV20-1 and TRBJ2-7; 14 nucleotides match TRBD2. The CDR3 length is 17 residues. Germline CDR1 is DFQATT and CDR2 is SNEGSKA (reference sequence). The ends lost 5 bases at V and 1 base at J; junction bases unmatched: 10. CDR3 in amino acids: CSAPGTSGSWRSYEQYF. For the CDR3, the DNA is TGCAGTGCTCCCGGGACTAGCGGGAGTTGGCGATCCTACGAGCAGTACTTC.

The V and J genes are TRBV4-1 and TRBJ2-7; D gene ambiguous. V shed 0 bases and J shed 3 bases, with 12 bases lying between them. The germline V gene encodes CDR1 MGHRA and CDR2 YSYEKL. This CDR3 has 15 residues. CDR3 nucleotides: TGCGCCAGCAGCCAAGATCGTTTGGGGTTCTACGAGCAGTACTTC. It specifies CASSQDRLGFYEQYF.

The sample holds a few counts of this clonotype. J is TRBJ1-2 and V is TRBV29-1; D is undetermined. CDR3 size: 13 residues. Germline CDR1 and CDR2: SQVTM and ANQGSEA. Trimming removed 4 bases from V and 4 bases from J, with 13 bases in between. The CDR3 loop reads CSVGSGGIYGYTF. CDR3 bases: TGCAGCGTTGGATCCGGAGGCATCTATGGCTACACCTTC.

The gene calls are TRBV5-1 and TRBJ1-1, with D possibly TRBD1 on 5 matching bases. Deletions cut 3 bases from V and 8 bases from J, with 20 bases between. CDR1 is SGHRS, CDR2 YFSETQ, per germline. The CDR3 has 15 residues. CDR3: CASSSVVSRGREAFF. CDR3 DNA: TGCGCCAGCAGCTCGGTAGTCAGTCGGGGGAGAGAAGCTTTCTTT.

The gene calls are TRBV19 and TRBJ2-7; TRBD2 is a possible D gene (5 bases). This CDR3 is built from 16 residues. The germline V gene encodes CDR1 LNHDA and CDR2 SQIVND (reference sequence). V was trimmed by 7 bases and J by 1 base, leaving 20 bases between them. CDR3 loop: CASTRRAEQQSYEQYF. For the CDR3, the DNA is TGTGCCAGTACCCGACGAGCGGAGCAACAATCCTACGAGCAGTACTTC.